The 25 T cell receptor beta chains reported below all come from one sample, sequenced in a study of cytomegalovirus exposure and HLA in healthy donors. Vbeta (60) and Jbeta (13) primers were used in the PCR. The assay was immunoSEQ multiplex PCR, and TCRdb's table has in-frame clones only and misses some. There are 150,000 to 200,000 clones in the sample; over 75% occur only once, and around 1.3% lies in the top ten. The sample comprised PBMCs. The receptors come from a woman in her thirties in good health and CMV-seronegative.

The chain is built from TRBV19 and TRBJ2-7; D perhaps matches TRBD1 (5 bases). Germline CDR1 and CDR2: LNHDA and SQIVND (reference sequence). The germline V and J ends were trimmed by 3 bases and 3 bases, with 15 bases remaining between them. This CDR3 contains 15 residues. CDR3: CASSIDNWGSYEQYF. The CDR3 DNA sequence: TGTGCCAGTAGTATCGACAATTGGGGCAGCTACGAGCAGTACTTC.

This chain joins TRBV18 and TRBJ2-3; D remains ambiguous. Trimming shortened V by 6 bases and J by 2 bases, and 15 bases separated the two germline ends. CDR1 is KGHSH, CDR2 LQKENI, per germline. The CDR3 sequence is 15 residues long. This CDR3 is CASSQDFDNTDTQYF. The CDR3 coding sequence is TGTGCCAGCTCGCAAGACTTCGATAACACAGATACGCAGTATTTT. The entire variable domain, with the rest obtained from reference TRBV18 and TRBJ2-3, is as follows: NAGVMQNPRHLVRRRGQEARLRCSPMKGHSHVYWYRQLPEEGLKFMVYLQKENIIDESGMPKERFSAEFPKEGPSILRIQQVVRGDSAAYFCASSQDFDNTDTQYFGPGTRLTVL.

This clone has just a few counts. This chain connects TRBV7-9 to TRBJ1-6, with TRBD1 matching 8 bases. V lost 4 bases to trimming and J lost 8 bases; unmatched junction nucleotides: 1. Germline V gives CDR1 SEHNR, CDR2 FQNEAQ (reference sequence). The CDR3 loop spans 13 amino acids. In DNA, the CDR3 is TGTGCCAGCAGCTCGACAGGGGATTCACCCCTCCACTTT. This gives the protein CASSSTGDSPLHF.

V is TRBV19 and J is TRBJ2-1; 15 nucleotides align to TRBD2. Germline V CDR1 and CDR2: LNHDA, SQIVND (reference sequence). J was trimmed by 6 bases and V by 6 bases; bases with no gene match: 9. This CDR3 spans 17 amino acids. The DNA for the CDR3 is TGTGCCAGTAGCAGGACTAGCGGGGGGGCCCCAGGCAATGAGCAGTTCTTC. Its protein product is CASSRTSGGAPGNEQFF.

The gene calls are TRBV21-1 and TRBJ1-3. TRBV21-1 is a listed pseudogene. There are 15 residues in the CDR3. Written as DNA, the CDR3 is TGTGCCAGCCTCCATCGGGTTTTCTCTGGAAACACCATATATTTT. It codes for CASLHRVFSGNTIYF.

The chain is built from TRBV18 and TRBJ1-2; 8 nucleotides match TRBD1. CDR1 KGHSH and CDR2 LQKENI come from the germline V gene. The CDR3 runs 14 residues. J gave up 8 bases and V 6 bases, and 11 bases lay outside the gene matches. Written as DNA, the CDR3 is TGTGCCAGCTCCATTCCTCCAGGGGGCGAGGGCTACACCTTC. As protein: CASSIPPGGEGYTF.

The chain recombines TRBV28 with TRBJ1-2; D perhaps matches TRBD1 (5 bases). CDR3 length equals 14 residues. The germline V and J ends were trimmed by 3 bases and 4 bases, with 12 bases remaining between them. Per the germline V gene, CDR1 is MDHEN and CDR2 is SYDVKM. CDR3 sequence: CASSLSGVPYGYTF. Here the CDR3 DNA reads TGTGCCAGCAGTTTGTCGGGGGTCCCCTATGGCTACACCTTC.

The chain is built from TRBV5-4 and TRBJ1-2, with 9 bases lining up with TRBD1. Germline assignment: CDR1 SGHNT and CDR2 YYREEE (reference sequence). The CDR3 length is 14 residues. Germline trimming cut 4 bases from V and 6 bases from J; bases unmatched to any gene: 7. CDR3 nucleotide sequence: TGTGCCAGCAGCAGAGGACAGGGGAGGGATGGCTACACCTTC. It specifies CASSRGQGRDGYTF.

The V gene is TRBV14, the J gene TRBJ1-6, with 7 bases matching TRBD1. The CDR3 runs 14 residues. Germline V CDR1 and CDR2: SGHDN, FVKESK. The J segment lost 8 bases and the V segment lost 6 bases, leaving 7 bases of the junction unmatched. CDR3 sequence: CASRLGTAYSPLHF. The CDR3 DNA follows: TGTGCCAGCAGGCTTGGGACAGCGTATTCACCCCTCCACTTT. The full variable domain, completed using reference TRBV14 and TRBJ1-6, is EAGVTQFPSHSVIEKGQTVTLRCDPISGHDNLYWYRRVMGKEIKFLLHFVKESKQDESGMPNNRFLAERTGGTYSTLKVQPAELEDSGVYFCASRLGTAYSPLHFGNGTRLTVT.

V is TRBV15 and J is TRBJ1-2, with TRBD1 matching over 11 bases. V lost 7 bases and J lost 7; bases outside the gene matches: 11. The CDR3 has 15 amino acids. Germline V gene sequence: CDR1 LNHNV, CDR2 YYDKDF (reference sequence). The CDR3 here is CATNPGQGGRGGYTF. CDR3 nucleotide sequence: TGTGCCACCAACCCGGGACAGGGGGGAAGAGGTGGCTACACCTTC.

The V and J genes are TRBV7-8 and TRBJ2-7; D is possibly TRBD1 (6 bases). The ends were cut back, 0 bases at V and 3 bases at J, with 12 bases in the middle. The CDR3 totals 15 residues. Per the germline V gene, CDR1 is SGHVS and CDR2 is FQNEAQ. This CDR3 reads CASSLAPQGNYEQYF. The CDR3 DNA is TGTGCCAGCAGCTTAGCGCCGCAGGGGAACTACGAGCAGTACTTC.

The chain carries TRBV27 and TRBJ1-1; D gene ambiguous. Germline assignment: CDR1 MNHEY and CDR2 SMNVEV (reference sequence). V was clipped by 7 bases and J by 0 bases, with 12 bases between them. This CDR3 comprises 14 residues. Written as DNA, the CDR3 is TGTGCCAGCACCCTGACACCTATGAACACTGAAGCTTTCTTT. Translated: CASTLTPMNTEAFF.

V usage is TRBV9 and J usage is TRBJ2-1; D not resolved. The germline V gene has CDR1 SGDLS and CDR2 YYNGEE. This CDR3 is 14 amino acids long. The ends were cut back, 4 bases at V and 7 bases at J, with 15 bases in the middle. The DNA for the CDR3 is TGTGCCAGCAGCTGGGTCGGCGGTAGTAATGAGCAGTTCTTC. This gives the protein CASSWVGGSNEQFF. The whole variable domain, filled in from reference TRBV9 and TRBJ2-1, reads DSGVTQTPKHLITATGQRVTLRCSPRSGDLSVYWYQQSLDQGLQFLIQYYNGEERAKGNILERFSAQQFPDLHSELNLSSLELGDSALYFCASSWVGGSNEQFFGPGTRLTVL.

This sequence joins TRBV2 and TRBJ2-5; TRBD1 matches at 9 bases. There are 15 residues in the CDR3. CDR1 is SNHLY and CDR2 is FYNNEI in the germline V gene. The trim removed 4 bases at V and 2 bases at J, leaving 5 bases unmatched. For the CDR3, the DNA is TGTGCCAGCAGTGGAGGGACAGGGTTGCAAGAGACCCAGTACTTC. This translates into CASSGGTGLQETQYF.

This clone was seen once. This chain uses TRBV7-9 with TRBJ2-1; D gene uncertain. The V gene's germline CDR1 is SEHNR and CDR2 FQNEAQ (reference sequence). The CDR3 runs 14 residues. Deletions cut 1 base from V and 7 bases from J, with 11 bases between. CDR3: CASSLDSVSNEQFF. In DNA form, the CDR3 reads TGTGCCAGCAGCTTAGATAGTGTGTCTAATGAGCAGTTCTTC.

This chain uses TRBV7-9 with TRBJ1-4; the match to TRBD1 covers 7 bases. With 5 bases clipped from V and 13 bases from J, the junction kept 7 bases outside the gene matches. Germline lookup yields CDR1 SEHNR and CDR2 FQNEAQ (reference sequence). This CDR3 is 12 amino acids long. In DNA, the CDR3 is TGTGCCAGCAGCCCTTTACAGGGGACACTGTTTTTT. Translating it yields CASSPLQGTLFF.

The chain joins TRBV5-1 to TRBJ2-1; 8 bases fit TRBD1. V lost 7 bases and J lost 8; bases outside the gene matches: 14. CDR1 is SGHRS, CDR2 YFSETQ, per germline. CDR3 size: 15 residues. CDR3 sequence (DNA): TGCGCCAGCGGGACCAGATCGACAGGGGTCCATGAGCAGTTCTTC. Its translation: CASGTRSTGVHEQFF.

This chain uses TRBV5-4 with TRBJ2-7; 10 positions match TRBD2. Germline loops: CDR1 SGHNT, CDR2 YYREEE (reference sequence). With V trimmed by 4 bases and J by 4 bases, 8 bases remained unmatched. The CDR3 is made up of 15 amino acids. Here the CDR3 DNA reads TGTGCCAGCAGCCCTCCTAGCGGGGGAAAGTACGAGCAGTACTTC. Protein: CASSPPSGGKYEQYF.

V gene TRBV2 combines with J gene TRBJ1-1; D gene ambiguous. Germline lookup yields CDR1 SNHLY and CDR2 FYNNEI. This CDR3 comprises 13 residues. The V end was cut by 4 bases, the J end by 1 base, with 7 bases between. CDR3 region: CASSVDQNTEAFF. The CDR3 DNA reads TGTGCCAGCAGTGTAGATCAGAACACTGAAGCTTTCTTT.

V gene TRBV4-2 combines with J gene TRBJ1-2, with 9 bases identical to TRBD1. Looked up from germline, CDR1 is LGHNA and CDR2 is YNFKEQ. The ends lost 4 bases at V and 6 bases at J; junction bases unmatched: 6. This CDR3 is built from 14 residues. The CDR3 sequence is CASSRPGQGDGYTF. The DNA of the CDR3 is TGTGCCAGCAGCCGACCGGGACAGGGCGATGGCTACACCTTC.

The gene calls are TRBV18 and TRBJ1-1; D perhaps matches TRBD1 (5 bases). CDR3 length: 15 amino acids. The V end lost 0 bases, the J end lost 1 base, and 9 bases lay between the germline ends. Germline CDR1 reads KGHSH; CDR2 reads LQKENI. CDR3 coding DNA: TGTGCCAGCTCACCACCATGGGGGGGGAACACTGAAGCTTTCTTT. This gives the protein CASSPPWGGNTEAFF.

This chain uses TRBV11-3 with TRBJ2-7; 8 bases are shared with TRBD1. The V segment lost 5 bases and the J segment 13 bases; nucleotides outside the gene matches: 10. From germline, CDR1 is SGHNT and CDR2 YENEEA. The CDR3 runs to 12 residues. Here the CDR3 DNA reads TGTGCCAGCAGCCCCCGGACAGGGCTATTATACTTC. Translated, it gives CASSPRTGLLYF.

This chain joins TRBV13 and TRBJ1-6, with D hard to call. This CDR3 is built from 12 residues. The V and J ends lost 6 bases and 10 bases respectively, with 10 bases between them. Germline CDR1 reads PRHDT; CDR2 reads FYEKMQ (reference sequence). The CDR3 is CASREARSPLHF. The DNA for the CDR3 is TGTGCCAGCAGGGAGGCTAGGTCACCCCTCCACTTT.

The chain is built from TRBV6-6 and TRBJ1-4, with D unresolved. The germline V and J ends were trimmed by 0 bases and 5 bases, with 10 bases remaining between them. CDR3 size: 15 residues. Germline V CDR1 and CDR2: MNHNY, SVGAGI (reference sequence). CDR3 nucleotide sequence: TGTGCCAGCAGTTACTCGACACAGACAAATGAAAAACTGTTTTTT. This sequence encodes CASSYSTQTNEKLFF.

J is TRBJ2-1 and V is TRBV2, with 8 bases matching TRBD1. CDR3 length: 13 amino acids. The V and J ends lost 5 bases and 5 bases, in that order; junction bases with no gene match: 2. In germline, CDR1 is SNHLY, CDR2 FYNNEI. The CDR3 region has the DNA TGTGCCAGCAGTAGACAGGGGAACAATGAGCAGTTCTTC. Its translation is CASSRQGNNEQFF.